This T cell receptor beta chain was found in a study of human T cells and chemical hapten exposure. Study overall: Women made up most patients, who had alopecia areata, totalis or universalis. Notes on the study in general: Compared with pre-sensitization or healthy control sets, expanded TCRs clustered more.

This clonotype appeared many times. Its antigen is not known. Time point given: patch test 2, 6 weeks after DPC sensitization. The treatment denotes: therapeutic diphenylcyclopropenone sensitization with weekly scalp DPC. Donors, patients with alopecia ranging from 18 to 70 years old and judged suitable for DPC, provided samples. TCRdb analysed the RACE reads with MiXCR anew, one entry per CDR3 protein. The sample has some 100,000 distinct CDR3 sequences, about 9% seen once. The TCR comes from a woman aged 40 to 50 with alopecia areata. Some clones in this sample may be carry-over from other donors' samples. The source was whole blood, collected in connection with sensitization to the hapten diphenylcyclopropenone (DPC).

DNA of the CDR3: TGTGCCAGCAGCCCCTCAGGGGGAACTAATGAAAAACTGTTTTTT. This sequence encodes CASSPSGGTNEKLFF. The chain carries TRBV12-3 or TRBV12-4 and TRBJ1-4; 7 nucleotides line up with TRBD1. The trim removed 6 bases at V and 1 base at J, leaving 5 bases unmatched. The CDR3 extends over 15 amino acids.